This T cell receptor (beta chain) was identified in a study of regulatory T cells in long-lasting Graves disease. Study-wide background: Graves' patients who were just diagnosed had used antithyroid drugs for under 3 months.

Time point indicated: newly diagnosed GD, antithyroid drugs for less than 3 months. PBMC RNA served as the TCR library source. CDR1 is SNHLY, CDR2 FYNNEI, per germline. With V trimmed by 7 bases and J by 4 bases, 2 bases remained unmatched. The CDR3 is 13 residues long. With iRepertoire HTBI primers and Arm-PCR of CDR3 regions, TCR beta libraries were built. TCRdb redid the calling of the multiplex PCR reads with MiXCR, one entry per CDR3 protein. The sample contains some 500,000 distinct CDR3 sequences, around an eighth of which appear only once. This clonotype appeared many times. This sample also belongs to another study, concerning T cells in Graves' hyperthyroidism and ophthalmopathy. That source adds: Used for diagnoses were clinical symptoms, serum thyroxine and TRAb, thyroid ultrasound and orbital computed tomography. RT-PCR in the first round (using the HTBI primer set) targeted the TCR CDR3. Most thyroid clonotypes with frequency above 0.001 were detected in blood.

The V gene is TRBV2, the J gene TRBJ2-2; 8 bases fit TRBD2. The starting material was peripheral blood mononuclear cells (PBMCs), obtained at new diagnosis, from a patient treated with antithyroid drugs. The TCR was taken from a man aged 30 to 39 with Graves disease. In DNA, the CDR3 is TGTGCCAGCAAGCGGGAGCTCACCGGGGAGCTGTTTTTT. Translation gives CASKRELTGELFF.